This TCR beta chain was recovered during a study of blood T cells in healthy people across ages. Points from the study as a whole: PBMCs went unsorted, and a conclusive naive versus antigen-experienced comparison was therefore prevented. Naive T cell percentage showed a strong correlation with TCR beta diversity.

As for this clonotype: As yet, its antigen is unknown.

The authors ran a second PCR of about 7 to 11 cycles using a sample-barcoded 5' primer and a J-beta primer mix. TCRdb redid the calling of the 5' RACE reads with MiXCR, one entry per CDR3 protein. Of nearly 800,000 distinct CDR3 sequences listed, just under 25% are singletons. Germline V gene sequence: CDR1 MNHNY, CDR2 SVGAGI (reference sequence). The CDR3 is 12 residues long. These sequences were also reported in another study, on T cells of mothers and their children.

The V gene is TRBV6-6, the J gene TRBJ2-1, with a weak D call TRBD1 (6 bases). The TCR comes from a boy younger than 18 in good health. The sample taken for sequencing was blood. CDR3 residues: CARRTGWAEQFF. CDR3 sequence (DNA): TGTGCTAGAAGAACAGGGTGGGCTGAGCAGTTCTTC.